These 25 T cell receptor beta chains were all obtained from the same sample, sequenced in a study of long-term antiretroviral therapy in people with HIV. An immunoSEQ assay, version v3.0, was performed at survey level. Sequencing was performed with immunoSEQ multiplex PCR; in TCRdb, only in-frame clones are kept and a portion is missing. Of roughly 25,000 clones listed, around 76% are singletons. The source was unsorted PBMCs, collected 0.5 years after starting antiretroviral therapy. The receptors derive from a woman between 40 and 50 years old with HIV.

The chain uses TRBV5-5 and TRBJ1-4, with D tentatively TRBD1 (6 bases). V was shortened by 5 bases and J by 6 bases, with 17 bases between the two germline ends. The germline CDR1 and CDR2 sequences are SGHKS and YYEKEE (reference sequence). The CDR3 loop spans 15 amino acids. The CDR3 DNA is TGTGCCAGCAGTCTCCGGGGACATGAGGATGAAAAACTGTTTTTT. Translating gives CASSLRGHEDEKLFF.

The chain recombines TRBV10-3 with TRBJ2-3, with 10 bases fitting TRBD1. The CDR3 is 19 amino acids. Germline values: CDR1 ENHRY, CDR2 SYGVKD. V shed 2 bases, J shed 3 bases, and the junction held 14 bases outside the gene matches. CDR3 loop: CAISEGIPGTGVLTDTQYF. CDR3 DNA sequence: TGTGCCATCAGTGAGGGTATACCCGGGACAGGGGTTTTGACAGATACGCAGTATTTT.

The J gene is TRBJ2-1, the V gene TRBV5-1; TRBD2 might be the D (6 bases). CDR1 is SGHRS and CDR2 is YFSETQ in the germline V gene. The V gene lost 4 bases and the J gene lost 2 bases, with 10 bases spanning the gap. CDR3 length: 14 residues. CDR3 amino acids: CASSRETAYNEQFF. The CDR3 region has the DNA TGCGCCAGCAGCCGGGAGACGGCCTACAATGAGCAGTTCTTC.

The genes are TRBV7-2 and TRBJ2-1, with D uncertain. Germline CDR1 SGHTA, CDR2 FQGNSA. The CDR3 extends over 12 amino acids. Trimming took off 5 bases at V and 5 bases at J, with 7 bases between the two ends. The DNA of the CDR3 is TGTGCCAGCAGCCTCTTCGACAATGAGCAGTTCTTC. Translation: CASSLFDNEQFF.

The rearrangement links TRBV7-8 to TRBJ2-5; D possibly corresponds to TRBD1 (6 bases). There are 14 residues in the CDR3. Trimming removed 3 bases at V and 2 bases at J, with 10 bases between. CDR1 is SGHVS, CDR2 FQNEAQ, per germline. The CDR3 protein is CASSFPGDQETQYF. The CDR3 DNA reads as TGTGCCAGCAGCTTTCCAGGGGATCAAGAGACCCAGTACTTC.

The CDR3 loop reads CASKDRGNQPQHF. The CDR3 DNA follows: TGTGCCAGCAAGGACAGAGGCAATCAGCCCCAGCATTTT. The V call is TRBV6-6, the J call TRBJ1-5, with TRBD1 as a possible D gene (6 bases). Germline CDR1 is MNHNY and CDR2 is SVGAGI (reference sequence). The CDR3 sequence is 13 residues long. V lost 7 bases and J 2 bases, leaving 9 bases between the germline ends.

V usage is TRBV5-4 and J usage is TRBJ1-5; D is ambiguous. V was pared by 2 bases and J by 5 bases, with 8 bases between. CDR3 length: 13 amino acids. Looked up from germline, CDR1 is SGHNT and CDR2 is YYREEE (reference sequence). CDR3 in DNA: TGTGCCAGCAGCTTTGGTGCAGATCAGCCCCAGCATTTT. It encodes CASSFGADQPQHF.

V usage is TRBV27 and J usage is TRBJ2-7; the D gene is possibly TRBD1 (6 bases). V lost 4 bases, J lost 5 bases, and 15 bases lay in between. This CDR3 comprises 14 residues. CDR1 is MNHEY, CDR2 SMNVEV, per germline (reference sequence). This chain's CDR3 is CASSSLGGTHEQYF. CDR3 DNA sequence: TGTGCCAGCAGTTCCTTAGGGGGTACCCACGAGCAGTACTTC.

The J gene is TRBJ2-5, the V gene TRBV5-5; TRBD2 agrees at 10 bases. Germline V CDR1 and CDR2: SGHKS, YYEKEE (reference sequence). V lost 0 bases to trimming and J lost 2 bases; unmatched junction nucleotides: 4. The CDR3 totals 16 residues. CDR3 region: CASSLAVAGGQETQYF. In nucleotides, the CDR3 is TGTGCCAGCAGCTTGGCGGTAGCGGGGGGACAAGAGACCCAGTACTTC.

The chain employs TRBV4-3 and TRBJ2-4; D gene unclear. In germline, CDR1 is LGHNA, CDR2 YSLEER. Trimming stripped 0 bases from V and 9 bases from J, with 9 bases between. The CDR3 loop spans 13 amino acids. CDR3 coding DNA: TGCGCCAGCAGCCAAGATCCACAGAGCATTCAGTACTTC. Protein product: CASSQDPQSIQYF.

Here the CDR3 DNA reads TGTGCCAGCAGTGAAGGGGGGACAGTAAACCGCGAGCAGTACTTC. Translated, it gives CASSEGGTVNREQYF. The chain couples TRBV6-1 to TRBJ2-7; 7 nucleotides agree with TRBD1. Germline loops: CDR1 MNHNS, CDR2 SASEGT. With V trimmed by 1 base and J by 6 bases, 9 bases remained unmatched. This CDR3 region has 15 residues.

The chain links TRBV4-1 to TRBJ2-5; 7 bases map to TRBD1. Germline CDR1 and CDR2: MGHRA and YSYEKL. The CDR3 is 15 amino acids. V trimming: 4 bases; J trimming: 5 bases; junction bases outside the gene matches: 10. CDR3 DNA: TGCGCCAGCAGCCCCTCGGGGACAGTCGGGGAGACCCAGTACTTC. It encodes CASSPSGTVGETQYF.

The chain recombines TRBV2 with TRBJ1-2; 8 bases are shared with TRBD1. Germline lookup yields CDR1 SNHLY and CDR2 FYNNEI. The CDR3 loop spans 12 amino acids. The V gene end was trimmed by 6 bases and the J gene end by 6 bases; junction bases not matched to a gene: 3. The CDR3 bases are TGTGCCAGCAGGACAGGGGTGCATGGCTACACCTTC. The encoded protein is CASRTGVHGYTF.

The chain couples TRBV14 to TRBJ2-1; no clear D gene. CDR3 size: 16 residues. Germline V gene lookup returns CDR1 SGHDN and CDR2 FVKESK. Trimming took off 5 bases at V and 5 bases at J, with 19 bases between the two ends. The CDR3 nucleotides read TGTGCCAGCAGCTTAGGAGTTGGGTGGGCTGACAATGAGCAGTTCTTC. Translated, it gives CASSLGVGWADNEQFF.

The chain combines TRBV19 with TRBJ2-3; possibly TRBD2 for D (6 bases). The germline gives CDR1 LNHDA, CDR2 SQIVND (reference sequence). The CDR3 spans 16 residues. With 3 bases removed from V and 6 bases from J, the gap between germline ends came to 19 bases. Here the CDR3 reads CASSITGTLLMDTQYF. The CDR3 DNA reads TGTGCCAGTAGTATCACCGGGACTTTGCTTATGGATACGCAGTATTTT.

The V call is TRBV23-1, the J call TRBJ2-7, with a possible D match to TRBD2 (6 bases). TRBV23-1 is flagged as an ORF with uncertain function. Trimming left V 2 bases short and J 4 bases short, with 39 bases between. This CDR3 spans 23 amino acids. CDR3 in DNA: TGCGCCAGCAGTCAAACTAAGGGAGCTGAAGATTTAATTGGTAAGCGGGTCTTATACGAGCAGTACTTC. Its translation: CASSQTKGAEDLIGKRVLYEQYF.

V is TRBV7-2 and J is TRBJ2-6, with a tentative D call TRBD1 (5 bases). CDR1 is SGHTA, CDR2 FQGNSA, per germline. This CDR3 has 12 residues. V was shortened by 0 bases and J by 12 bases, with 6 bases between the two germline ends. The CDR3 is CASSLAGPVLTF. As DNA, the CDR3 is TGTGCCAGCAGCTTAGCGGGGCCCGTCCTGACTTTC.

The chain combines TRBV4-3 with TRBJ2-5, with 7 positions matching TRBD1. V lost 1 base to trimming and J lost 1 base; unmatched junction nucleotides: 6. The CDR3 covers 16 residues. The germline V gene has CDR1 LGHNA and CDR2 YSLEER. CDR3: CASSQGADRRQETQYF. The CDR3 coding sequence is TGCGCCAGCAGCCAAGGTGCGGACAGGCGCCAAGAGACCCAGTACTTC.

This clone was seen a single time. The rearrangement joins TRBV4-3 to TRBJ2-5; the D gene is possibly TRBD2 (5 bases). The CDR3 length is 14 residues. The germline V gene has CDR1 LGHNA and CDR2 YSLEER. V lost 4 bases and J 5 bases, leaving 14 bases between the germline ends. This CDR3 is CASSPLARDETQYF. CDR3 DNA sequence: TGCGCCAGCAGCCCCTTGGCCCGGGATGAGACCCAGTACTTC.

V usage is TRBV10-3 and J usage is TRBJ1-1; the D is unclear. The V and J ends lost 6 bases and 1 base respectively, with 6 bases between them. CDR1 ENHRY and CDR2 SYGVKD come from the germline V gene. The CDR3 extends over 12 amino acids. The CDR3, as DNA: TGTGCCATCAGAGACACGAACACTGAAGCTTTCTTT. Amino acids: CAIRDTNTEAFF.

The rearrangement uses TRBV9 and TRBJ1-1, with TRBD1 as a possible D gene (6 bases). Trimming stripped 4 bases from V and 3 bases from J, with 16 bases between. The CDR3 totals 15 residues. Germline V gene sequence: CDR1 SGDLS, CDR2 YYNGEE. The DNA of the CDR3 is TGTGCCAGCAGCCCATTGGGGGGGCGTTACACTGAAGCTTTCTTT. It encodes CASSPLGGRYTEAFF.

The rearrangement links TRBV6-5 to TRBJ2-5; TRBD1 might be the D (6 bases). There are 16 residues in the CDR3. Germline V gene sequence: CDR1 MNHEY, CDR2 SVGAGI. Deletions cut 4 bases from V and 3 bases from J, with 18 bases between. The CDR3: CASSFPRGTHKETQYF. DNA for the CDR3: TGTGCCAGCAGTTTCCCGCGTGGGACACACAAAGAGACCCAGTACTTC.

This chain connects TRBV7-8 to TRBJ1-5; D may be TRBD1 (5 bases). The V end lost 2 bases, the J end lost 10 bases, and 15 bases lay between the germline ends. The germline V gene has CDR1 SGHVS and CDR2 FQNEAQ. The CDR3 loop spans 14 amino acids. CDR3 nucleotide sequence: TGTGCCAGCAGCTTATATGCAGGGCCGACTCCCCAGCATTTT. Translating it yields CASSLYAGPTPQHF.

The chain employs TRBV6-1 and TRBJ1-3; 8 bases align to TRBD1. The CDR3 covers 13 residues. J gave up 2 bases and V 8 bases, and 2 bases lay outside the gene matches. The germline gives CDR1 MNHNS, CDR2 SASEGT. CDR3 region: CASPTGAGNTIYF. The CDR3 DNA is TGTGCCAGCCCGACAGGGGCTGGAAACACCATATATTTT.

The chain has TRBV4-1 and TRBJ1-6, with D possibly TRBD1 on 5 matching bases. The CDR3 spans 17 residues. Germline V lookup: CDR1 MGHRA, CDR2 YSYEKL. Trimming shortened V by 7 bases and J by 9 bases, and 25 bases separated the two germline ends. CDR3 protein: CASKFIIGGVKGSPLHF. The DNA for the CDR3 is TGCGCCAGCAAGTTTATCATCGGGGGTGTTAAGGGTTCACCCCTCCACTTT.